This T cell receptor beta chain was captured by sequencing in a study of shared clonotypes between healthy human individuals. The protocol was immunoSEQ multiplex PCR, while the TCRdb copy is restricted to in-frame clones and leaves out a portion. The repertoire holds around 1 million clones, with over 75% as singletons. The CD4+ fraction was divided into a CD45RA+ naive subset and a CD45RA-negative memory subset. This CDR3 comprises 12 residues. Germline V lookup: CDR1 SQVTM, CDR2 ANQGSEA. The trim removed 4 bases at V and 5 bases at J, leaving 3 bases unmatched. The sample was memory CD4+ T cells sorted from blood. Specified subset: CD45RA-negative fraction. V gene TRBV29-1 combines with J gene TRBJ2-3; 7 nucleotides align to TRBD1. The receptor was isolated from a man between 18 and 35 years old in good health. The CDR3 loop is CSVGAGGDTQYF. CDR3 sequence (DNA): TGCAGCGTTGGAGCAGGGGGAGATACGCAGTATTTT.